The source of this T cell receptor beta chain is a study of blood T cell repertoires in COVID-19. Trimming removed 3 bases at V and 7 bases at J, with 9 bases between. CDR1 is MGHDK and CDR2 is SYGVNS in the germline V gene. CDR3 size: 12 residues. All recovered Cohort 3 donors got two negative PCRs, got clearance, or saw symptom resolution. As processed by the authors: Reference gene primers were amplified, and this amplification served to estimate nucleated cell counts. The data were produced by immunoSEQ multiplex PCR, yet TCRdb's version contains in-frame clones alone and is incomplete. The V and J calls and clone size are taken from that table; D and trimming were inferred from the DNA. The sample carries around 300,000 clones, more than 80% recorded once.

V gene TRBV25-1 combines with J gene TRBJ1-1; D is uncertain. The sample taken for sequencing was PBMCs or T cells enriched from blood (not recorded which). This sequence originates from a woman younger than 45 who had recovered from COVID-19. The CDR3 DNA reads TGTGCCAGCAGTGACCTTCGGGGTGAAGCTTTCTTT. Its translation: CASSDLRGEAFF.